These T cell receptor beta chains were read from a single sample in a study of blood T cell repertoires in COVID-19. Data came from immunoSEQ multiplex PCR; TCRdb stores just in-frame clones and leaves some out. The table has about 86,000 clones, approximately 88% seen once; the top ten hold 31%. Sequenced material: peripheral blood. All receptors come from a woman of 80 years or more with active or convalescent COVID-19. Each CDR3 is given with its conserved first and last residue. Each record gives: V gene, D gene, CDR3 protein. A D gene is named only where the DNA matches it firmly.

TRBV5-1 | - | CASSLESSYYEQYF
TRBV10-2 | TRBD2 | CASRLGLAATGELFF
TRBV27 | - | CASSSYGNYGYTF
TRBV2 | - | CASGSYNTGELFF
TRBV5-1 | - | CASSLGWQGGSTEAFF
TRBV28 | - | CASSLSRDQFF
TRBV7-2 | TRBD1 | CASSSYRGGTDTQYF
TRBV5-1 | - | CASSYDGYNEQFF
TRBV5-1 | - | CASKAEGSKYEQYF
TRBV1 | - | CTSSPDRSIGYGYTF
TRBV5-1 | - | CASSLEGRGEKLFF
TRBV7-3 | - | CASKFGADSPLHF
TRBV6-6 | - | CATTAPATYEQYF
TRBV19 | TRBD1 | CASSIGDRGRKKLFF
TRBV9 | TRBD1 | CASSSRQGDKQFF
TRBV2 | - | CASTLSVNTEAFF
TRBV3-1/TRBV3-2 | - | CASSQRSGANVLTF
TRBV19 | - | CASSIEDNFSYEQYF
TRBV3-1/TRBV3-2 | TRBD1 | CASSPRTGEEKLFF
TRBV3-1/TRBV3-2 | - | CASSRDIETEAFF
TRBV7-6 | TRBD1 | CASSHQRDSYSGNTIYF
TRBV29-1 | - | CSVEERQGFIIGTDTQYF
TRBV9 | - | CASSVFFSEADTQYF
TRBV18 | - | CASSPDLWETQYF
TRBV4-1 | - | CASSQDLNIQYF
TRBV5-4 | - | CASSLDIGGTEAFF
TRBV7-8 | TRBD1 | CASSTQGGYYEQYF
TRBV4-3 | TRBD1 | CASSQETGIYGYTF
TRBV19 | - | CATRREMTDTQYF
TRBV2 | - | CASSDTPRNTEAFF
TRBV5-4 | - | CASSSAKEARNEQFF
TRBV29-1 | - | CSVARGTATEAFF
TRBV19 | - | CASSTGVAYNEQFF
TRBV11-2 | - | CASSPTEVSPLHF
TRBV5-6 | - | CASSFHRAMTNYGYTF
TRBV30 | TRBD1 | CASRDRGVYGYTF
TRBV5-1 | TRBD2 | CASSLGLGIHNEQFF
TRBV9 | TRBD1 | CASSPHPGTGGVEQYF
TRBV9 | - | CASSVDQGGRQETQYF
TRBV4-1 | - | CASSQEPEPYEQYF
TRBV2 | - | CASTLYNEQFF
TRBV9 | - | CAGWAHLYSNQPQHF
TRBV28 | TRBD2 | CASSSLGLAGRDEQYF
TRBV6-5 | TRBD1 | CASSKPGTGANEQFF
TRBV7-3 | - | CASSPRGGHNNSPLHF
TRBV18 | TRBD1 | CASSPGQGLYNEQFF
TRBV27 | TRBD2 | CASSSYSGSSYEQYF
TRBV7-2 | TRBD2 | CASSSGLAILNIQYF
TRBV18 | - | CASSPGARGNSPLHF
TRBV18 | - | CASSPTPQLSSYEQYF
TRBV10-1 | - | CASSEDLRAGYTF
TRBV13 | - | CASNSWASGTDTQYF
TRBV15 | TRBD1 | CATSSRQGDGVEQYF
TRBV5-1 | - | CASSLDGSKNSPLHF
TRBV9 | TRBD1 | CASSSSQGAGDEQYF
TRBV5-1 | - | CASSFGGVDGYTF
TRBV5-5 | TRBD1 | CASSETGNQPQHF
TRBV13 | - | CASSLVRGGYTF